These 14 T cell receptor beta chains came from one sample sequenced in a study of chemoradiotherapy in HPV16-positive cancers. Sequencing was performed with immunoSEQ multiplex PCR; in TCRdb, only in-frame clones are kept and a portion is missing. The sample lists 9,500 to 15,000 clones, around 87% seen once, with 2% to 3% in the top ten. The sample here was blood, taken from a patient who underwent chemoradiotherapy. These receptors came from a human donor with HPV-associated anogenital cancer.

The genes are TRBV5-4 and TRBJ2-2, with D perhaps given as TRBD1 or TRBD2 (5 bases each). Trimming cost V 4 bases and J 5 bases, with 12 bases left between them. The CDR3 covers 14 residues. Germline V lookup: CDR1 SGHNT, CDR2 YYREEE (reference sequence). CDR3 region: CASSRDGETGELFF. As DNA, the CDR3 is TGTGCCAGCAGCCGGGACGGCGAAACCGGGGAGCTGTTTTTT.

This chain joins TRBV7-6 and TRBJ1-3; D perhaps matches TRBD1 (6 bases). CDR3 length equals 16 residues. Germline CDR1 and CDR2: SGHVS and FNYEAQ. The V and J ends lost 5 bases and 3 bases respectively, with 17 bases between them. This CDR3 reads CASSVTAGAGGNTIYF. The CDR3 DNA reads as TGTGCCAGCAGCGTAACGGCGGGGGCGGGTGGAAACACCATATATTTT.

The CDR3 spells CASSPEGYTEAFF. CDR3 nucleotide sequence: TGTGCCAGCAGCCCAGAGGGGTACACTGAAGCTTTCTTT. This chain joins TRBV7-9 and TRBJ1-1, with D perhaps TRBD1 (5 bases). Germline CDR1 and CDR2: SEHNR and FQNEAQ (reference sequence). Trimming shortened V by 5 bases and J by 3 bases, and 10 bases separated the two germline ends. This CDR3 is 13 amino acids long.

V gene TRBV5-1 combines with J gene TRBJ2-1; 7 nucleotides agree with TRBD2. Germline CDR1 SGHRS, CDR2 YFSETQ. The CDR3 totals 17 residues. The junction had 14 bases not matched to a gene; V was cut back by 0 bases and J by 8 bases. CDR3 sequence reads: CASSLGVAGETTDEQFF. For the CDR3, the DNA is TGCGCCAGCAGCTTGGGGGTAGCGGGTGAAACTACAGATGAGCAGTTCTTC.

V and J are TRBV9 and TRBJ1-3, with 9 bases identical to TRBD1. Germline lookup yields CDR1 SGDLS and CDR2 YYNGEE. V dropped 3 bases and J dropped 1; count of bases not matched to a gene: 5. CDR3 size: 16 residues. The CDR3 nucleotides read TGTGCCAGCAGCGAGACAGGGGGATTGTCTGGAAACACCATATATTTT. Encoded protein: CASSETGGLSGNTIYF.

V is TRBV25-1 and J is TRBJ1-2; D is ambiguous. The CDR3 is 13 amino acids. Trimming cost V 1 base and J 9 bases, with 12 bases left between them. Germline lookup yields CDR1 MGHDK and CDR2 SYGVNS. The CDR3 DNA follows: TGTGCCAGCAGTGAATGGGAGGGTTATCGCTACACCTTC. Its protein is CASSEWEGYRYTF.

This chain joins TRBV19 and TRBJ1-1; D remains unclear. Germline V gene data show CDR1 as LNHDA and CDR2 as SQIVND (reference sequence). Trimming shortened V by 5 bases and J by 0 bases, and 7 bases separated the two germline ends. The CDR3 is 13 amino acids. The CDR3 loop is CASSSSMNTEAFF. The CDR3 region has the DNA TGTGCCAGTAGTTCCTCTATGAACACTGAAGCTTTCTTT. Filled out from reference TRBV19 and TRBJ1-1, the complete variable domain reads DGGITQSPKYLFRKEGQNVTLSCEQNLNHDAMYWYRQDPGQGLRLIYYSQIVNDFQKGDIAEGYSVSREKKESFPLTVTSAQKNPTAFYLCASSSSMNTEAFFGQGTRLTVV.

The rearrangement links TRBV6-1 to TRBJ2-3; weak D call: TRBD1 (5 bases). CDR1 MNHNS and CDR2 SASEGT come from the germline V gene. V was pared by 2 bases and J by 1 base, with 7 bases between. The CDR3 sequence is 14 residues long. The CDR3 here is CASSETRGTDTQYF. The CDR3 DNA follows: TGTGCCAGCAGTGAAACCAGGGGCACAGATACGCAGTATTTT.

The chain couples TRBV11-2 to TRBJ1-3; D gene uncertain. With 6 bases removed from V and 2 bases from J, the gap between germline ends came to 8 bases. Germline V gene lookup returns CDR1 SGHAT and CDR2 FQNNGV. The CDR3 loop spans 13 amino acids. CDR3 sequence: CASSSSTGNTIYF. CDR3 nucleotides: TGTGCCAGCAGTTCGAGTACTGGAAACACCATATATTTT.

V gene TRBV9 combines with J gene TRBJ1-3; D possibly corresponds to TRBD1 (6 bases). The V gene's germline CDR1 is SGDLS and CDR2 YYNGEE. The CDR3 spans 17 residues. Trimming shortened V by 0 bases and J by 0 bases, and 13 bases separated the two germline ends. CDR3 sequence: CASSVGQDLYSGNTIYF. CDR3 DNA sequence: TGTGCCAGCAGCGTAGGACAGGATTTATACTCTGGAAACACCATATATTTT.

The rearrangement uses TRBV5-1 and TRBJ2-5; no definite D call. V was clipped by 1 base and J by 5 bases, with 9 bases between them. The V gene's germline CDR1 is SGHRS and CDR2 YFSETQ. The CDR3 runs 13 residues. The CDR3 loop reads CASSLQGWETQYF. CDR3 coding DNA: TGCGCCAGCAGCTTGCAAGGGTGGGAGACCCAGTACTTC.

The J gene is TRBJ1-1, the V gene TRBV6-1, with 8 nucleotides matching TRBD1. From germline, CDR1 is MNHNS and CDR2 SASEGT. The CDR3 has 15 residues. V shed 4 bases and J 1 base; nucleotides not matched to a gene: 5. CDR3 loop: CASSARQGRNTEAFF. In nucleotides, the CDR3 is TGTGCCAGCAGTGCCAGACAGGGGAGGAACACTGAAGCTTTCTTT.

This chain connects TRBV7-8 to TRBJ1-5; no firm D call. V lost 1 base, J lost 0 bases, and 13 bases lay in between. The CDR3 consists of 17 residues. Germline V gene sequence: CDR1 SGHVS, CDR2 FQNEAQ. CDR3: CASSLVLTDDSNQPQHF. For the CDR3, the DNA is TGTGCCAGCAGCTTAGTGTTGACGGACGATAGCAATCAGCCCCAGCATTTT.

This sequence joins TRBV5-5 and TRBJ1-4, with TRBD1 matching over 8 bases. Germline CDR1 reads SGHKS; CDR2 reads YYEKEE (reference sequence). This CDR3 is 14 amino acids long. With 3 bases clipped from V and 4 bases from J, the junction kept 2 bases outside the gene matches. The CDR3 region is CASSSGQVNEKLFF. For the CDR3, the DNA is TGTGCCAGCAGCTCGGGACAGGTTAATGAAAAACTGTTTTTT.